This is a list of T cell receptor beta chains from one sample in a study of CD4 T cells in relation to SARS-CoV-2 and coronaviruses. These receptors lack a known antigen. Generated by immunoSEQ multiplex PCR, the TCRdb table keeps only in-frame clones and is missing some. The sample has just over 35,000 clones; under 85% are singletons. Sequenced material: memory CD4+ T cells from PBMCs, cultured in vitro. Receptors originate from an adult with COVID-19. CDR3s include the opening cysteine and the closing phenylalanine or tryptophan. D genes are given only for firm matches. Rows give clone size only sometimes, using once, few, many, or a class for an expanded clone.

.	.	TRBV24-1	TRBJ2-1	TGTGCCACCAGTGATTTTTCCGGGTTTGAGCAGTTCTTC	CATSDFSGFEQFF
.	once	TRBV4-3	TRBJ2-3	TGCGCCAGCAGCCAAGGGGCCAGGGGGCTCGAGGGAGGGGTCACAGATACGCAGTATTTT	CASSQGARGLEGGVTDTQYF
.	few	TRBV5-1	TRBJ2-1	TGCGCCAGCAGCTTGGTGGCCGATCCGTACAATGAGCAGTTCTTC	CASSLVADPYNEQFF
TRBD2	.	TRBV28	TRBJ2-3	TGTGCCAGCAGTCTTGGCCTGACTAGCGGGGGCACAGATACGCAGTATTTT	CASSLGLTSGGTDTQYF
TRBD2	.	TRBV6-5	TRBJ2-7	TGTGCCAGCTCGGAAGCGGGATGGCTCTACGAGCAGTACTTC	CASSEAGWLYEQYF
TRBD2	once	TRBV7-9	TRBJ2-5	TGTGCCAGCAGCGCCGGACTAGCGGGACAAGAGACCCAGTACTTC	CASSAGLAGQETQYF
.	few	TRBV7-6	TRBJ2-1	TGTGCCAGCAGCTTAGCCCATCGGCGGGGCGAGCAGTTCTTC	CASSLAHRRGEQFF
.	.	TRBV7-8	TRBJ2-3	TGTGCCAGCAGCTGGGATCCAGGGAATTCAGATACGCAGTATTTT	CASSWDPGNSDTQYF
TRBD2	.	TRBV7-8	TRBJ2-1	TGTGCCAGCAGCTACGGGACTAGCGGGCCGAGCTCCTACAATGAGCAGTTCTTC	CASSYGTSGPSSYNEQFF
TRBD2	.	TRBV7-8	TRBJ2-3	TGTGCCAGCAGCTATGGACTAGCGGGGACCCAAGATACGCAGTATTTT	CASSYGLAGTQDTQYF
.	.	TRBV11-2	TRBJ1-3	TGTGCCAGCAGCTTAGACAGGGGAAACACCATATATTTT	CASSLDRGNTIYF
TRBD2	.	TRBV5-1	TRBJ2-1	TGCGCCAGCAGCCCCGGGGAGAGCGGGGCCGTGTCGCAGTTCTTC	CASSPGESGAVSQFF
TRBD2	few	TRBV5-4	TRBJ2-1	TGTGCCAGCAGCTCCGGGACTAGCGGCCACAATGAGCAGTTCTTC	CASSSGTSGHNEQFF
.	.	TRBV7-9	TRBJ2-1	TGTGCCAGCAGCTTGTTCGGACAGAGCTCCTACAATGAGCAGTTCTTC	CASSLFGQSSYNEQFF
.	.	TRBV7-8	TRBJ2-7	TGTGCCAGCAGCTTGAGAGCCCCTGGGCAGTACTTC	CASSLRAPGQYF
.	.	TRBV13	TRBJ2-7	TGTGCCAGCAGCTTTTTAACCTACGAGCAGTACTTC	CASSFLTYEQYF
.	once	TRBV3-1/TRBV3-2	TRBJ2-1	TGTGCCAGCAGCCAATTGCCGGTCTCCTACAATGAGCAGTTCTTC	CASSQLPVSYNEQFF
TRBD2	.	TRBV13	TRBJ2-7	TGTGCCAGCAGCGCAGGACTAGCGGGAGGGAACGAGCAGTACTTC	CASSAGLAGGNEQYF
.	.	TRBV3-1/TRBV3-2	TRBJ2-5	TGTGCCAGCAGCCAAGGCCCGGTAATAAGCGTGAGAGAGACCCAGTACTTC	CASSQGPVISVRETQYF
.	.	TRBV2	TRBJ1-4	TGTGCCAGCAGAGAGGGTCGTGAAAAACTGTTTTTT	CASREGREKLFF
.	once	TRBV7-8	TRBJ1-3	TGTGCCAGCAGCTGGGAGCTTTCTGGAAACACCATATATTTT	CASSWELSGNTIYF
TRBD2	.	TRBV7-2	TRBJ2-1	TGTGCCAGCAGCTGGACTAGCGGGAGGGCCTATGAGCAGTTCTTC	CASSWTSGRAYEQFF
TRBD1	.	TRBV5-1	TRBJ2-5	TGCGCCAGCAGCCCTGGACAGGGACGAGAGACCCAGTACTTC	CASSPGQGRETQYF
TRBD2	.	TRBV5-1	TRBJ2-7	TGCGCCAGCAGCGTGGGAGGGCCGGAGTACGAGCAGTACTTC	CASSVGGPEYEQYF
.	.	TRBV5-4	TRBJ2-2	TGTGCCAGCAGCTCGGACTATGGGGGGACCGGGGAGCTGTTTTTT	CASSSDYGGTGELFF
TRBD2	.	TRBV18	TRBJ2-2	TGTGCCAGCTCACCGTCGACTAGCGATGGCACCGGGGAGCTGTTTTTT	CASSPSTSDGTGELFF
.	once	TRBV2	TRBJ1-4	TGTGCCAGCGGGAACAGGGCTGATGAAAAACTGTTTTTT	CASGNRADEKLFF
.	.	TRBV18	TRBJ2-2	TGTGCCAGCTCACCACGGACTCCGCTCACCGGGGAGCTGTTTTTT	CASSPRTPLTGELFF
.	few	TRBV5-5	TRBJ1-1	TGTGCCAGCAGCTGGGGCCTTGGGGCTGAAGCTTTCTTT	CASSWGLGAEAFF
.	few	TRBV28	TRBJ1-5	TGTGCCAGCACCCTCTCTCAGGGGTATCGGAATCAGCCCCAGCATTTT	CASTLSQGYRNQPQHF
.	.	TRBV11-2	TRBJ1-1	TGTGCCAGCAGCCTAGATGGGGTAGGAGCTTTCTTT	CASSLDGVGAFF
TRBD1	.	TRBV29-1	TRBJ1-2	TGCAGCGTTGAAAAGGGACAGACTAACTATGGCTACACCTTC	CSVEKGQTNYGYTF
.	.	TRBV2	TRBJ1-1	TGTGCCAGCAGTCCCGATAACACTGAAGCTTTCTTT	CASSPDNTEAFF
TRBD2	.	TRBV6-1	TRBJ2-3	TGTGCCAGCAGTGAAGGGTTTCGAGCGGGAGTCAGCACAGATACGCAGTATTTT	CASSEGFRAGVSTDTQYF
.	.	TRBV4-1	TRBJ2-1	TGCGCCAGCAGCCAAGTGACAGCCAAGAGCTCCTACAATGAGCAGTTCTTC	CASSQVTAKSSYNEQFF
.	few	TRBV7-9	TRBJ2-7	TGTGCCAGCAGCTTCGCCGGGACTCGCTACGAGCAGTACTTC	CASSFAGTRYEQYF
.	.	TRBV2	TRBJ2-7	TGTGCCAGCACTCAGTGGTACGAGCAGTACTTC	CASTQWYEQYF
TRBD1	.	TRBV2	TRBJ1-2	TGTGCCAGCAGTCGAGGGACAGGGAATTTAGGCTACACCTTC	CASSRGTGNLGYTF